Listed here is a single T cell receptor beta chain. In the original analysis: The assay estimated nucleated cells by amplifying reference gene primers. Here immunoSEQ multiplex PCR was the method, and the copy in TCRdb shows in-frame clones only, minus some. V and J calls and clone size are copied from that table; D and trimming were computed from the DNA. There are around 99,000 clones in the sample; roughly nine tenths occur only once, and 4% to 6% lies in the top ten. The entry originates in a study of blood T cell repertoires in COVID-19. Study summary: The United States, Italy and Spain supplied acute and convalescent COVID-19 samples. Nucleic acid was either cDNA or gDNA, and it came from T cells, B-cell-depleted T cells, or PBMCs.

Sequences were obtained from peripheral blood. The sequence derives from a man in his forties with active or convalescent COVID-19.

DNA of the CDR3: TGTGCCAGCAGCGTGAATGGGCAGGGCAATCAGCCCCAGCATTTT. Residues: CASSVNGQGNQPQHF. This chain links TRBV9 with TRBJ1-5; D gene ambiguous. The CDR3 loop spans 15 amino acids. CDR1 SGDLS and CDR2 YYNGEE come from the germline V gene. V lost 2 bases and J 2 bases, leaving 11 bases between the germline ends.